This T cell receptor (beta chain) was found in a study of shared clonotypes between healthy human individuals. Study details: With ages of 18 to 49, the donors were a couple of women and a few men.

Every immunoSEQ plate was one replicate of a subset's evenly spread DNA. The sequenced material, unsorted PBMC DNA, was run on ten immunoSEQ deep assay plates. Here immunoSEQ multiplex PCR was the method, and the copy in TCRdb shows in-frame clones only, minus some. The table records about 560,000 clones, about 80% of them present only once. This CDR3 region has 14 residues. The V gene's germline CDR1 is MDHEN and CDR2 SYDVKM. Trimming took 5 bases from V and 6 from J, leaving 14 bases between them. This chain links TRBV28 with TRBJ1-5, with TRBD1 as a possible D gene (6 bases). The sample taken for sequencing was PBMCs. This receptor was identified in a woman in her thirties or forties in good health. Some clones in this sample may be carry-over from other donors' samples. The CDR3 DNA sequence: TGTGCCAGCAGTCGGACAGCAGGGTGTCAGCCCCAGCATTTT. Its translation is CASSRTAGCQPQHF.